This T cell receptor beta chain is drawn from a study of shared clonotypes between healthy human individuals. Genomic DNA per cell subset filled all wells of several immunoSEQ plates. Sequencing was performed with immunoSEQ multiplex PCR; in TCRdb, only in-frame clones are kept and a portion is missing. The sample records about 820,000 clones, almost 95% being singletons. Germline values: CDR1 LNHDA, CDR2 SQIVND (reference sequence). V was pared by 6 bases and J by 4 bases, with 4 bases of the junction left unmatched. This CDR3 comprises 13 residues. Naive CD8 cells were CD45RO-negative, positively selected for CCR7, excluding terminally differentiated effector memory CD45RA+ cells. Regarding this clone: The antigen remains undetermined.

General study results and limits: Sampling used blood alone; tissue repertoires probably differ.

This sequence joins TRBV19 and TRBJ2-7; 9 bases map to TRBD2. The source of this sequence is a man aged 25-45 years in good health. Sequenced material: naive CD8+ T cells sorted from blood. CDR3 DNA sequence: TGTGCCAGTAGCTGGACTAGCGAGTACGAGCAGTACTTC. Its protein is CASSWTSEYEQYF.